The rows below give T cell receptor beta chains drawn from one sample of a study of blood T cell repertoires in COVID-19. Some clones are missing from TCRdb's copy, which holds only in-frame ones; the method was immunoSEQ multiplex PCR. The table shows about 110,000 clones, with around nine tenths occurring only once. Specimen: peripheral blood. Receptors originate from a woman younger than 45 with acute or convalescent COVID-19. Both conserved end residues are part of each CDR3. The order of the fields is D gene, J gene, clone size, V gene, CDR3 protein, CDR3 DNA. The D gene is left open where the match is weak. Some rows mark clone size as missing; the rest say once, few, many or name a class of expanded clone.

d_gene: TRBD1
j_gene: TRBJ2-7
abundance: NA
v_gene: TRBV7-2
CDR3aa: CASSPPGQGSYEQYF
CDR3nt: TGTGCCAGCAGCCCTCCGGGACAGGGGTCCTACGAGCAGTACTTC

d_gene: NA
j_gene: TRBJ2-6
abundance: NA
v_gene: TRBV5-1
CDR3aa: CASSIGASGANVLTF
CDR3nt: TGCGCCAGCAGCATTGGAGCGTCTGGGGCCAACGTCCTGACTTTC

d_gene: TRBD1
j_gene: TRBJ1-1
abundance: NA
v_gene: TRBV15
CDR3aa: CATSRTTGANTEAFF
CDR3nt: TGTGCCACCAGCAGAACGACAGGGGCGAACACTGAAGCTTTCTTT

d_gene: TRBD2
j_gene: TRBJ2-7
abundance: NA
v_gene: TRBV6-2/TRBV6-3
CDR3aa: CASSSGLAGALHVF
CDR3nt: TGTGCCAGCAGTTCCGGACTAGCGGGGGCCCTCCATGTTTTC

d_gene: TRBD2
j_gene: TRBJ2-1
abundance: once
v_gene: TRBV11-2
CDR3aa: CASSAGTSLYNEQFF
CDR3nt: TGTGCCAGCAGCGCCGGGACTAGCCTATACAATGAGCAGTTCTTC

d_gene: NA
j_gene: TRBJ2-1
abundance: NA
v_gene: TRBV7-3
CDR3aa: CASSLLRGAPDNEQFF
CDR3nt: TGTGCCAGCAGCTTATTGCGGGGCGCGCCGGACAATGAGCAGTTCTTC

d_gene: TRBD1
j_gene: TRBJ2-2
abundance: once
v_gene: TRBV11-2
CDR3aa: CASSARLKTGNTGELFF
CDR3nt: TGTGCCAGCAGCGCACGTCTTAAGACAGGGAATACCGGGGAGCTGTTTTTT

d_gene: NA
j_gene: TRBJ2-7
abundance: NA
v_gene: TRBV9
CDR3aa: CASSPRGQYYEQYF
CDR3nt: TGTGCCAGCAGCCCCCGCGGACAGTACTACGAGCAGTACTTC

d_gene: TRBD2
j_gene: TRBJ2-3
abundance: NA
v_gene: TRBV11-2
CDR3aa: CASSPRDYTDTQYF
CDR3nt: TGTGCCAGCAGCCCCCGGGACTACACAGATACGCAGTATTTT

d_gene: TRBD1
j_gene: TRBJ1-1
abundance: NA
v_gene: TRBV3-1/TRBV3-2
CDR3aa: CASSQVRTGMATEAFF
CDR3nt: TGTGCCAGCAGCCAAGTCAGGACAGGGATGGCTACTGAAGCTTTCTTT

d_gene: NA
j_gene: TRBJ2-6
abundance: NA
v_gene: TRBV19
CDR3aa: CASAIGTISGANVLTF
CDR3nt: TGTGCCAGTGCCATTGGGACAATCTCTGGGGCCAACGTCCTGACTTTC

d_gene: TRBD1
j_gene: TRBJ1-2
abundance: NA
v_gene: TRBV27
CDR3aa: CASRFHHGTGSGYTF
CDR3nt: TGTGCCAGCCGATTTCACCACGGGACAGGGTCAGGCTACACCTTC

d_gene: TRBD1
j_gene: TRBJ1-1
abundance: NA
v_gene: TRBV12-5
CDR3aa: CASGSDRVAFF
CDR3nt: TGTGCTAGTGGCTCCGACAGGGTGGCTTTCTTT

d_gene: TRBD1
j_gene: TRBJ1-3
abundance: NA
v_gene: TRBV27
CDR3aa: CASKRTGGNTIYF
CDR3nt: TGTGCCAGCAAGCGGACAGGGGGAAACACCATATATTTT

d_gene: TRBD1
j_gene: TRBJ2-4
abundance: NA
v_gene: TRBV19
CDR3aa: CASSSDRARLAKNIQYF
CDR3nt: TGTGCCAGTAGTTCAGACAGGGCGCGCCTAGCCAAAAACATTCAGTACTTC

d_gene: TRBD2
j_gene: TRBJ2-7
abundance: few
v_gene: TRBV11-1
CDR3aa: CASSSWTSGEKQYF
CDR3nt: TGTGCCAGCAGCTCCTGGACTAGCGGGGAAAAGCAGTACTTC

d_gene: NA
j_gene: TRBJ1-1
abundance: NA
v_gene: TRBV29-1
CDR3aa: CSVEDPAQGNTEAFF
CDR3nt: TGCAGCGTTGAAGATCCGGCCCAGGGGAACACTGAAGCTTTCTTT

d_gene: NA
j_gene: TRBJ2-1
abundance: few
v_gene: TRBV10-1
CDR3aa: CASSDRDWQDNEQFF
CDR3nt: TGCGCCAGCAGTGACCGGGACTGGCAAGACAATGAGCAGTTCTTC

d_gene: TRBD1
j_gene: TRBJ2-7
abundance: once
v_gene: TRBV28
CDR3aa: CASSFPTGGKDEQYF
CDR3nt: TGTGCCAGCAGTTTCCCCACAGGGGGCAAAGACGAGCAGTACTTC

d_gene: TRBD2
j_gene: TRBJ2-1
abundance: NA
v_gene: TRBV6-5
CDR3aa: CASSGLVSYNEQFF
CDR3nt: TGTGCCAGCAGCGGACTAGTATCCTACAATGAGCAGTTCTTC

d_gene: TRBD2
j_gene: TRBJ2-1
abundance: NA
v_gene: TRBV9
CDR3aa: CASSVGLAGYNEQFF
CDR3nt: TGTGCCAGCAGCGTGGGACTAGCGGGGTACAATGAGCAGTTCTTC

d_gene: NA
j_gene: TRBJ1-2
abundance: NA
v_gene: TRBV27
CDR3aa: CASSHFSSGNYGYTF
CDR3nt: TGTGCCAGCAGTCACTTCTCTAGCGGGAACTATGGCTACACCTTC

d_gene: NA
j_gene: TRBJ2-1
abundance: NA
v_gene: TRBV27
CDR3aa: CASSFRPGGVQFF
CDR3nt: TGTGCCAGCAGTTTCAGACCAGGAGGAGTGCAGTTCTTC

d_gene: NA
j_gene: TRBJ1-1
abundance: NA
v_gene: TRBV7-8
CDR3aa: CASSLVRGNTEAFF
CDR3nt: TGTGCCAGCAGCTTAGTCAGGGGCAACACTGAAGCTTTCTTT

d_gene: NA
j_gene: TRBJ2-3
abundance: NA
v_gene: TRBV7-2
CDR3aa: CASSPGVGTDTQYF
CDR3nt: TGTGCCAGCAGCCCGGGGGTGGGCACAGATACGCAGTATTTT

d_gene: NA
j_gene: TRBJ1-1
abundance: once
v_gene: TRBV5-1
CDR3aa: CASSLHKGENTEAFF
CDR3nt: TGCGCCAGCAGCTTGCACAAAGGGGAAAACACTGAAGCTTTCTTT

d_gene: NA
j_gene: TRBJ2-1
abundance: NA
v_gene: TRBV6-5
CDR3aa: CASSRRQSYNEQFF
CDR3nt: TGTGCCAGCAGCCGAAGACAGTCCTACAATGAGCAGTTCTTC

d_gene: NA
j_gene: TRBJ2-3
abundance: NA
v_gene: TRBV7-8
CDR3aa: CASSSSGDTQYF
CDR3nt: TGTGCCAGCAGCTCATCGGGGGATACGCAGTATTTT

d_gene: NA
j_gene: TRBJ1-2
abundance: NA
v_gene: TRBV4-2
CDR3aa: CASSQASRQVDHGYTF
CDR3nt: TGTGCCAGCAGCCAAGCCTCTCGACAGGTGGACCATGGCTACACCTTC

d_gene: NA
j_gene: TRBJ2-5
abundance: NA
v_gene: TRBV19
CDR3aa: CASSVGGARQETQYF
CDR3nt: TGTGCCAGTAGTGTAGGTGGGGCCCGGCAAGAGACCCAGTACTTC

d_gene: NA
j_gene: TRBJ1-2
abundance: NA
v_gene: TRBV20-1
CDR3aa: CSARDGIGYTF
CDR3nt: TGCAGTGCTAGAGACGGGATTGGCTACACCTTC

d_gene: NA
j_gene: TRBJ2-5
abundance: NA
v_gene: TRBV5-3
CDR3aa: CARSWDWKVQETQYF
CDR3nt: TGTGCCAGAAGCTGGGACTGGAAAGTACAAGAGACCCAGTACTTC

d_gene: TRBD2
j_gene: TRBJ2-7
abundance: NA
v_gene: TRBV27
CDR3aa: CASSFLGGRAYEQYF
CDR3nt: TGTGCCAGCAGTTTCCTTGGCGGGAGGGCCTACGAGCAGTACTTC

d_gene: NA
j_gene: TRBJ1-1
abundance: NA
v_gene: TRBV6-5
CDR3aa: CASRSSGAVTEAFF
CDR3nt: TGTGCCAGCAGGAGCTCAGGGGCGGTAACTGAAGCTTTCTTT

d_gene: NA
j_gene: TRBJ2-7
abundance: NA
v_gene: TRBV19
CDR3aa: CASSIGGSSYEQYF
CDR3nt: TGTGCCAGTAGTATCGGGGGAAGCTCCTACGAGCAGTACTTC

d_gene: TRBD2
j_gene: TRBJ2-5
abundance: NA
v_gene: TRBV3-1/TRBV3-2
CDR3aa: CASSGLAGPKETQYF
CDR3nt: TGTGCCAGCAGCGGGCTAGCGGGTCCTAAAGAGACCCAGTACTTC

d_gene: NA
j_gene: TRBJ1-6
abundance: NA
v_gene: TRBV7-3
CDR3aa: CASSLGPTAPLHF
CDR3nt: TGTGCCAGCAGCTTAGGGCCGACGGCACCCCTCCACTTT

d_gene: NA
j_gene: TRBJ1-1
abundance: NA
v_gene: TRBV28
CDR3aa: CASGDGGKNTEAFF
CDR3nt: TGTGCCAGCGGGGATGGAGGGAAGAACACTGAAGCTTTCTTT